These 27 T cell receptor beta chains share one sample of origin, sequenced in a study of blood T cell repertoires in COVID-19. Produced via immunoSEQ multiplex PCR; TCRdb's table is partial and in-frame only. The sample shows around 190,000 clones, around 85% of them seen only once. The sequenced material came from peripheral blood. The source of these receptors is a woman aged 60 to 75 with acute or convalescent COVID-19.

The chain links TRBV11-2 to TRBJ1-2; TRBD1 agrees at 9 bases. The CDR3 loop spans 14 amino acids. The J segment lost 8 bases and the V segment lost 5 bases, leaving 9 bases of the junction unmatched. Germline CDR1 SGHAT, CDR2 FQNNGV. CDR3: CASSGPGQGPGYTF. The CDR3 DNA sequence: TGTGCCAGCAGCGGACCGGGACAGGGTCCAGGCTACACCTTC.

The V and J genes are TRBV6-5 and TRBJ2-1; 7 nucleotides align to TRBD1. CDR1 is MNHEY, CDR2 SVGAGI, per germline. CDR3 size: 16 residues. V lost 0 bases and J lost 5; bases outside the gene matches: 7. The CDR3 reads CASSYSSGTAHNEQFF. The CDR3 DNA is TGTGCCAGCAGTTACTCGTCCGGGACAGCTCACAATGAGCAGTTCTTC.

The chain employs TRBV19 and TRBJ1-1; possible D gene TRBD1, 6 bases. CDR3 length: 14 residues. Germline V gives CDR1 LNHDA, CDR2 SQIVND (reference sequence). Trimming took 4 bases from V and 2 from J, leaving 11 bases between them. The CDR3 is CASSKGHINTEAFF. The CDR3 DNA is TGTGCCAGTAGTAAGGGACACATCAACACTGAAGCTTTCTTT.

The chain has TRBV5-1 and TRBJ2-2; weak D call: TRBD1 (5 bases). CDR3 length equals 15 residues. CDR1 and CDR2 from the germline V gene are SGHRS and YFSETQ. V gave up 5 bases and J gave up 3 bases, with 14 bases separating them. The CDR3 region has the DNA TGCGCCAGCAGGCCGGGTGCAGGGCACACCGGGGAGCTGTTTTTT. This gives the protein CASRPGAGHTGELFF.

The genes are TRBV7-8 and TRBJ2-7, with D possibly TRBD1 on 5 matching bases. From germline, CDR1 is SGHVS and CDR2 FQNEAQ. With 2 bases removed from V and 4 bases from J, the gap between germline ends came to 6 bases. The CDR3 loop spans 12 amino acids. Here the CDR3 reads CASSLQGYEQYV. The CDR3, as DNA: TGTGCCAGCAGCTTACAGGGTTACGAGCAGTACGTC.

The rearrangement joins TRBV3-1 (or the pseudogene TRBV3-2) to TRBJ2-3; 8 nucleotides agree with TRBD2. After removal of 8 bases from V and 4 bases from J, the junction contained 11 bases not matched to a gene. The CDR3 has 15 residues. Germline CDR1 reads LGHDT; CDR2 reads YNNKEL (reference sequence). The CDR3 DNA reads TGTGCCAGCGCCCGGACTAGCAGCAAGGCAGATACGCAGTATTTT. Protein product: CASARTSSKADTQYF.

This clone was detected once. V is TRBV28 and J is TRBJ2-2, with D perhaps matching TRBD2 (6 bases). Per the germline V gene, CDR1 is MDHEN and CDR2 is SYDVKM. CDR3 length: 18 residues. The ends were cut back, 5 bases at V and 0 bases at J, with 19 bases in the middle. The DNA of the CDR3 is TGTGCCAGCAGTCCCATCCCCGCGGGAAAGTCGAACACCGGGGAGCTGTTTTTT. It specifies CASSPIPAGKSNTGELFF.

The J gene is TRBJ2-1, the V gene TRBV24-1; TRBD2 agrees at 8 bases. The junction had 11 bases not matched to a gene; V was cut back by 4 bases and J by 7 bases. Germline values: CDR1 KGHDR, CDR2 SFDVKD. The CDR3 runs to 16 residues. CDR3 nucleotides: TGTGCCACCAGTGACCCTTACCGGGAGGGCAGGAATGAGCAGTTCTTC. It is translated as CATSDPYREGRNEQFF.

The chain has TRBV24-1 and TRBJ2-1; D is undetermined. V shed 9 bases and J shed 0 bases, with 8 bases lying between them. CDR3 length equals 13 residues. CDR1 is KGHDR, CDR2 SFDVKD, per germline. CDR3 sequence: CATGGTSYNEQFF. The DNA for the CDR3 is TGTGCCACCGGCGGAACCTCCTACAATGAGCAGTTCTTC.

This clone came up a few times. This CDR3 reads CASSPRDRANTEAFF. CDR3 nucleotide sequence: TGTGCCAGCAGCCCCCGGGACAGGGCGAACACTGAAGCTTTCTTT. The genes are TRBV5-4 and TRBJ1-1, with 9 bases that match TRBD1. Trimming removed 4 bases from V and 1 base from J; junction bases left unmatched: 5. The CDR3 has 15 residues. Per germline, CDR1 SGHNT and CDR2 YYREEE (reference sequence).

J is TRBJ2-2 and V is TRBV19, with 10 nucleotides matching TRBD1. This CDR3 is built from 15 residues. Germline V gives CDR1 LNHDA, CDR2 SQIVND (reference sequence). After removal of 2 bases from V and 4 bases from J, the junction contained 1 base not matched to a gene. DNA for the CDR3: TGTGCCAGTAGTATAAGGACAGGGGGCACCGGGGAGCTGTTTTTT. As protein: CASSIRTGGTGELFF. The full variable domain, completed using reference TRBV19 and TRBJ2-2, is DGGITQSPKYLFRKEGQNVTLSCEQNLNHDAMYWYRQDPGQGLRLIYYSQIVNDFQKGDIAEGYSVSREKKESFPLTVTSAQKNPTAFYLCASSIRTGGTGELFFGEGSRLTVL.

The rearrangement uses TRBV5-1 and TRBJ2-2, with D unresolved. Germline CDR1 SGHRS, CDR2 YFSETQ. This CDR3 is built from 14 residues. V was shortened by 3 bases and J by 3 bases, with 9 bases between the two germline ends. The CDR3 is CASSYRRDTGELFF. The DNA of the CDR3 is TGCGCCAGCAGCTATAGACGGGACACCGGGGAGCTGTTTTTT.

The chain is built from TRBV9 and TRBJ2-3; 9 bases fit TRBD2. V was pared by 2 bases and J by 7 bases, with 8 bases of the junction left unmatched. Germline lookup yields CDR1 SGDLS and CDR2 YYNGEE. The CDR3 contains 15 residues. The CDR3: CASSVSGSTQNTQYF. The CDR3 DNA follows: TGTGCCAGCAGCGTTAGCGGGAGCACACAAAATACGCAGTATTTT. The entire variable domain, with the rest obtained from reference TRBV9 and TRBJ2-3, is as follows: DSGVTQTPKHLITATGQRVTLRCSPRSGDLSVYWYQQSLDQGLQFLIQYYNGEERAKGNILERFSAQQFPDLHSELNLSSLELGDSALYFCASSVSGSTQNTQYFGPGTRLTVL.

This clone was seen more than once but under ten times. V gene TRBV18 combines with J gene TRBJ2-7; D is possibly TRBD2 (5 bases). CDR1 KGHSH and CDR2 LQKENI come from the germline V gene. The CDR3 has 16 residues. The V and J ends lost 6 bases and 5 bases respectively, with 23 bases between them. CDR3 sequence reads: CASSRLARAPPHEQYF. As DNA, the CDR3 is TGTGCCAGCTCCCGCCTCGCGAGGGCGCCCCCCCACGAGCAGTACTTC.

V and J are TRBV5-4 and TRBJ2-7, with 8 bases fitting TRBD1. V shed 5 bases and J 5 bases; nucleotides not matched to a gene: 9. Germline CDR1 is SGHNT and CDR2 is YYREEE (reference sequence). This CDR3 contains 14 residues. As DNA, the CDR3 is TGTGCCAGCAGTTCAGGGGGCCCCCGAGACGAGCAGTACTTC. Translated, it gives CASSSGGPRDEQYF.

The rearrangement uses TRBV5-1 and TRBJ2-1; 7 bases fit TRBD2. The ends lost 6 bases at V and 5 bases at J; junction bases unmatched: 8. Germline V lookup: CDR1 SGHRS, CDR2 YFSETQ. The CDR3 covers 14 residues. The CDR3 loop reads CASNPGLIDNEQFF. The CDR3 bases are TGCGCCAGCAACCCGGGACTAATTGACAATGAGCAGTTCTTC.

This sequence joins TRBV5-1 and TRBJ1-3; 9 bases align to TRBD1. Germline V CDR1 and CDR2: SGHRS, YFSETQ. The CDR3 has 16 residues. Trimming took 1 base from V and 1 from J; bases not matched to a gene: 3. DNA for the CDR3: TGCGCCAGCAGCTTGAGTGGACAGGGGTCTGGAAACACCATATATTTT. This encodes CASSLSGQGSGNTIYF.

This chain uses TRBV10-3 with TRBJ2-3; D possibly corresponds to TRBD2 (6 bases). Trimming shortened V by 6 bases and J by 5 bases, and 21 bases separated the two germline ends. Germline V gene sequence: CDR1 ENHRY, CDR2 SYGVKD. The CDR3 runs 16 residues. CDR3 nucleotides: TGTGCCATCAGGGAGGGTCCACCAGTTGGGCGAGATACGCAGTATTTT. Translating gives CAIREGPPVGRDTQYF.

CDR3 loop: CSGSTGPGAQYF. CDR3 nucleotide sequence: TGCAGCGGAAGTACAGGGCCAGGGGCCCAGTACTTC. The V gene is TRBV29-1, the J gene TRBJ2-5, with D maybe TRBD1 (6 bases). This CDR3 has 12 residues. Trimming shortened V by 7 bases and J by 9 bases, and 18 bases separated the two germline ends. CDR1 SQVTM and CDR2 ANQGSEA come from the germline V gene.

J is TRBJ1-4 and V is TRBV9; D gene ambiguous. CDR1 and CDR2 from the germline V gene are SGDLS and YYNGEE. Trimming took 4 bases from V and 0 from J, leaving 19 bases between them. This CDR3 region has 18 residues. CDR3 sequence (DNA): TGTGCCAGCAGCCATGGCAAACAGCCTATAGCAACTAATGAAAAACTGTTTTTT. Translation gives CASSHGKQPIATNEKLFF. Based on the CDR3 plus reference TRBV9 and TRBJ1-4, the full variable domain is DSGVTQTPKHLITATGQRVTLRCSPRSGDLSVYWYQQSLDQGLQFLIQYYNGEERAKGNILERFSAQQFPDLHSELNLSSLELGDSALYFCASSHGKQPIATNEKLFFGSGTQLSVL.

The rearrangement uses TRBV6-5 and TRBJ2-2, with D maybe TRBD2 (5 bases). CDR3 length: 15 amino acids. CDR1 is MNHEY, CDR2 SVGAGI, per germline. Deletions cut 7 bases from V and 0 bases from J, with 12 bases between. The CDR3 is CASITDLSNTGELFF. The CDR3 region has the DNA TGTGCCAGCATTACGGACTTGTCGAACACCGGGGAGCTGTTTTTT.

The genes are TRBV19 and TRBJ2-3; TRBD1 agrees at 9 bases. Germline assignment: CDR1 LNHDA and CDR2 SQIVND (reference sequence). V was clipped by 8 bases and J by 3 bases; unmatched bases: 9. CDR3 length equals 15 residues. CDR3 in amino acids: CASAQLTGGTDTQYF. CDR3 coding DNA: TGTGCCAGTGCTCAATTGACAGGGGGAACAGATACGCAGTATTTT. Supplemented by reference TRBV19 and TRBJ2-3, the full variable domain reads DGGITQSPKYLFRKEGQNVTLSCEQNLNHDAMYWYRQDPGQGLRLIYYSQIVNDFQKGDIAEGYSVSREKKESFPLTVTSAQKNPTAFYLCASAQLTGGTDTQYFGPGTRLTVL.

The CDR3 nucleotides are TGCAGCGGCCGAGGACCGACTAGCGGGAGTATCGATGAGCAGTTCTTC. Translating it yields CSGRGPTSGSIDEQFF. This chain joins TRBV29-1 and TRBJ2-1; 12 bases align to TRBD2. J lost 8 bases, V lost 7 bases, and 15 bases had no gene match. The CDR3 spans 16 residues. CDR1 and CDR2 from the germline V gene are SQVTM and ANQGSEA.

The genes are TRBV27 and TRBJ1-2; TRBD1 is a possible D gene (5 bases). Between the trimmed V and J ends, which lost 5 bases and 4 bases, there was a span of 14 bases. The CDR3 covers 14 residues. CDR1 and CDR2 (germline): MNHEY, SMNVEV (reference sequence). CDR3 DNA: TGTGCCAGCAGTCCGCGGGACGGCGCCTATGGCTACACCTTC. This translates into CASSPRDGAYGYTF.

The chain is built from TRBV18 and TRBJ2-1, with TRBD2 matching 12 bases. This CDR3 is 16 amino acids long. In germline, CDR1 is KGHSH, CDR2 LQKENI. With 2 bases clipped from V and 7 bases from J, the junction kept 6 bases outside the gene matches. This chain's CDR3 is CASSPRLAGVGNEQFF. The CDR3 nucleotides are TGTGCCAGCTCACCAAGACTAGCGGGAGTAGGGAATGAGCAGTTCTTC.

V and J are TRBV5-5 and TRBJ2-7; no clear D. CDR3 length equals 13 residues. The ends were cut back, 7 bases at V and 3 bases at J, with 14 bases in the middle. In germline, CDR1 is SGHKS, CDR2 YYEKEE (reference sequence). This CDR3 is CASGLTRNYEQYV. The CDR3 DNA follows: TGTGCCAGCGGCCTTACAAGAAACTACGAGCAGTACGTC.

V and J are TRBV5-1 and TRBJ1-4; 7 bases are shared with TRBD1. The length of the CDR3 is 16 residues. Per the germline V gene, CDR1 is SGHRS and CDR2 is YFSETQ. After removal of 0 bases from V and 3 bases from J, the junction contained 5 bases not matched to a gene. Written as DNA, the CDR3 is TGCGCCAGCAGCTTGGGACTCGGGACAGCTAATGAAAAACTGTTTTTT. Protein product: CASSLGLGTANEKLFF. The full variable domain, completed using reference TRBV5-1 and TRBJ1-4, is KAGVTQTPRYLIKTRGQQVTLSCSPISGHRSVSWYQQTPGQGLQFLFEYFSETQRNKGNFPGRFSGRQFSNSRSEMNVSTLELGDSALYLCASSLGLGTANEKLFFGSGTQLSVL.